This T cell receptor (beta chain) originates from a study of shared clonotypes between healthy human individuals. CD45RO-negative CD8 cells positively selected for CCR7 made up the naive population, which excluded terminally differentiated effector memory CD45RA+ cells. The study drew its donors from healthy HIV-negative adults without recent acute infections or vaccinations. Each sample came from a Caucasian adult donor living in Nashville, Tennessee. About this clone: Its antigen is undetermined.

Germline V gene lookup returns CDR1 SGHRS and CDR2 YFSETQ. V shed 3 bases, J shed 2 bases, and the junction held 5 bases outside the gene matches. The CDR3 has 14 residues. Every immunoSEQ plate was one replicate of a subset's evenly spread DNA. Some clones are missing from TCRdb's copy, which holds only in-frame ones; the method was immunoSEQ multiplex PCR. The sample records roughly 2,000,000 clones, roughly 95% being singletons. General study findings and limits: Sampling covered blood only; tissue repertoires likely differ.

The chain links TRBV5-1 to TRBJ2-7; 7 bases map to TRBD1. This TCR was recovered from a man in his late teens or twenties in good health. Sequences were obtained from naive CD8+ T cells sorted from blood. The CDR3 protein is CASSSPGQPYEQYF. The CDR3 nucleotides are TGCGCCAGCAGCTCACCGGGACAGCCCTACGAGCAGTACTTC. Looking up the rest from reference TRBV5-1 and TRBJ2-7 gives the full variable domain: KAGVTQTPRYLIKTRGQQVTLSCSPISGHRSVSWYQQTPGQGLQFLFEYFSETQRNKGNFPGRFSGRQFSNSRSEMNVSTLELGDSALYLCASSSPGQPYEQYFGPGTRLTVT.